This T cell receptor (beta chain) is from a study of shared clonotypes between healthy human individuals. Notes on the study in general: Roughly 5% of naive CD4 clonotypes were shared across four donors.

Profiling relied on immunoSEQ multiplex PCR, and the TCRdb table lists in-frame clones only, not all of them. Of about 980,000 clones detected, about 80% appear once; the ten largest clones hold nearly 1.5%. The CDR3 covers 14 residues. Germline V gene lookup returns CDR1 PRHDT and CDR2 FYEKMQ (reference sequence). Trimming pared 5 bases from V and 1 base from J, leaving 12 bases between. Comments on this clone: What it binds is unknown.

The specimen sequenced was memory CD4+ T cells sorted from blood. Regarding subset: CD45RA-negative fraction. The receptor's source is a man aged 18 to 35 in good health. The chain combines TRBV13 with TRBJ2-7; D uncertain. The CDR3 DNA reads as TGTGCCAGCAGCCCCCGGGCAAATTCCTACGAGCAGTACTTC. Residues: CASSPRANSYEQYF.